These 9 T cell receptor beta chains came from one sample sequenced in a study of blood T cell repertoires in COVID-19. The repertoire was sequenced with immunoSEQ multiplex PCR; TCRdb's copy has only in-frame clones and lacks some. The sample lists under 200,000 clones; 76% were seen once. The sequenced material came from peripheral blood. The receptors were gathered from a woman aged 80 or over with acute or convalescent COVID-19.

The V gene is TRBV7-2, the J gene TRBJ1-2; a weak D match, TRBD1 (5 bases). The V gene's germline CDR1 is SGHTA and CDR2 FQGNSA. CDR3 length: 15 residues. V lost 0 bases to trimming and J lost 7 bases, with 15 bases between them. CDR3 sequence: CASSLADTPRVGYTF. In DNA form, the CDR3 reads TGTGCCAGCAGCTTAGCCGACACCCCCAGGGTTGGCTACACCTTC. The whole variable domain, filled in from reference TRBV7-2 and TRBJ1-2, reads GAGVSQSPSNKVTEKGKDVELRCDPISGHTALYWYRQSLGQGLEFLIYFQGNSAPDKSGLPSDRFSAERTGGSVSTLTIQRTQQEDSAVYLCASSLADTPRVGYTFGSGTRLTVV.

The chain links TRBV7-2 to TRBJ2-7, with 8 bases matching TRBD2. The length of the CDR3 is 18 residues. The germline V gene has CDR1 SGHTA and CDR2 FQGNSA. V shed 0 bases and J 0 bases; nucleotides not matched to a gene: 10. Written as DNA, the CDR3 is TGTGCCAGCAGCTTAGCGAGGCAGCGGGGGCGATCCTCCTACGAGCAGTACTTC. Translating it yields CASSLARQRGRSSYEQYF.

The chain carries TRBV5-1 and TRBJ2-7; 8 positions match TRBD2. This CDR3 has 14 amino acids. V dropped 2 bases and J dropped 6; count of bases not matched to a gene: 7. The germline V gene encodes CDR1 SGHRS and CDR2 YFSETQ. The CDR3 reads CASSFISGSGEQYF. The CDR3 bases are TGCGCCAGCAGCTTCATAAGCGGGAGTGGCGAGCAGTACTTC.

The chain is built from TRBV12-5 and TRBJ2-1; maybe TRBD1 (5 bases). Per the germline V gene, CDR1 is LGHNT and CDR2 is FRNRAP. Trimming took 0 bases from V and 1 from J, leaving 10 bases between them. The CDR3 has 16 amino acids. CDR3 sequence reads: CASGLVVGASYNEQFF. CDR3 nucleotides: TGTGCTAGTGGTTTGGTAGTTGGGGCATCCTACAATGAGCAGTTCTTC. The entire variable domain, with the rest obtained from reference TRBV12-5 and TRBJ2-1, is as follows: DARVTQTPRHKVTEMGQEVTMRCQPILGHNTVFWYRQTMMQGLELLAYFRNRAPLDDSGMPKDRFSAEMPDATLATLKIQPSEPRDSAVYFCASGLVVGASYNEQFFGPGTRLTVL.

This clone was picked up a small number of times. The J gene is TRBJ1-4, the V gene TRBV29-1; the match to TRBD1 covers 7 bases. Per the germline V gene, CDR1 is SQVTM and CDR2 is ANQGSEA. This CDR3 region has 14 residues. V trimming: 5 bases; J trimming: 6 bases; junction bases outside the gene matches: 9. CDR3 protein: CSVSRNQGDEKLFF. DNA for the CDR3: TGCAGCGTTTCCCGAAATCAGGGGGATGAAAAACTGTTTTTT.

This sequence joins TRBV4-2 and TRBJ1-5; a possible D gene is TRBD1 (6 bases). The V end was cut by 1 base, the J end by 5 bases, with 12 bases between. CDR1 and CDR2 from the germline V gene are LGHNA and YNFKEQ. The CDR3 runs 15 residues. The chain's CDR3 is CASSQAGAIDQPQHF. In DNA form, the CDR3 reads TGTGCCAGCAGCCAAGCAGGGGCGATAGATCAGCCCCAGCATTTT.

V gene TRBV6-2 or TRBV6-3 combines with J gene TRBJ2-5; perhaps TRBD2 as D (6 bases). The CDR3 runs 14 residues. The V and J ends lost 2 bases and 4 bases respectively, with 11 bases between them. Germline V gene data show CDR1 as MNHEY and CDR2 as SVGEGT. CDR3 in amino acids: CASSYGGVGETQYF. In DNA, the CDR3 is TGTGCCAGCAGTTACGGCGGGGTGGGAGAGACCCAGTACTTC.

V is TRBV5-1 and J is TRBJ1-1, with D possibly being TRBD1 (5 bases). Germline lookup yields CDR1 SGHRS and CDR2 YFSETQ. V lost 0 bases and J 1 base, leaving 10 bases between the germline ends. There are 15 residues in the CDR3. The CDR3 sequence: CASSLEAGSNTEAFF. The CDR3 nucleotides are TGCGCCAGCAGCTTGGAGGCAGGGTCGAACACTGAAGCTTTCTTT.

This sequence joins TRBV11-3 and TRBJ2-3; D remains ambiguous. The CDR3 has 12 amino acids. V lost 0 bases and J lost 6, with 4 bases in between. The germline CDR1 and CDR2 sequences are SGHNT and YENEEA. CDR3 nucleotides: TGTGCCAGCAGCTTAGATCGGGATACGCAGTATTTT. This codes for CASSLDRDTQYF.